The following is a T cell receptor beta chain sequence with its context. Its antigen is not identified. The Oncomine TCR Beta short-read assay was what sequenced the DNA obtained from cultured CD4+ T cells. Via MiXCR, TCRdb re-called the PCR reads, giving one row per CDR3 protein. The data contain approximately 11,000 distinct CDR3 sequences, more than 25% of them singletons. This sample is part of a study of vaccination and CD4 T cells after COVID-19. Study-wide points: A comparatively limited set of convalescent patients was examined, with no early post-infection timepoints. The median proportion of reactive clones detected only post-vaccination in convalescent patients was 85% to 90%.

Specified treatment: roughly 10-day PBMC culture with coronavirus spike peptide pools or control peptides (ViraFEST assay). Wells contained around 2 million PBMCs each, and these were cultured with 8.5 to 10 IU/ml IL-2 and around 10 ug/ml peptide pools. Negative-selection isolation of CD4+ T cells was performed after approximately nine days of culture. The origin of this receptor is a human donor with COVID-19. The sequenced material came from cultured CD4+ T cells from blood.

The CDR3 reads CASSPRGGHQPQHF. The DNA for the CDR3 is TGTGCCAGCAGTCCCAGGGGAGGGCATCAGCCCCAGCATTTT. The rearrangement uses TRBV12-3 or TRBV12-4 and TRBJ1-5; possibly TRBD1 for D (6 bases). Trimming cost V 5 bases and J 5 bases, with 13 bases left between them. The CDR3 runs 14 residues.